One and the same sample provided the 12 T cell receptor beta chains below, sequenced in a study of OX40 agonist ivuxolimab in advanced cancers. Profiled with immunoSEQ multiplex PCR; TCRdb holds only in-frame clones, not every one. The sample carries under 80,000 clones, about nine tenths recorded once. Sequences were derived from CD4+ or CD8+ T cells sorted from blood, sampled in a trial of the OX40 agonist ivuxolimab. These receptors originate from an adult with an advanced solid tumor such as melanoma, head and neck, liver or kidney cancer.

The CDR3 sequence: CATDGTGYGVTEAFF. The CDR3 DNA follows: TGTGCCACCGATGGGACAGGGTACGGGGTCACTGAAGCTTTCTTT. The chain couples TRBV28 to TRBJ1-1; 9 bases align to TRBD1. Looked up from germline, CDR1 is MDHEN and CDR2 is SYDVKM. The V segment lost 10 bases and the J segment 4 bases; nucleotides outside the gene matches: 13. This CDR3 has 15 amino acids.

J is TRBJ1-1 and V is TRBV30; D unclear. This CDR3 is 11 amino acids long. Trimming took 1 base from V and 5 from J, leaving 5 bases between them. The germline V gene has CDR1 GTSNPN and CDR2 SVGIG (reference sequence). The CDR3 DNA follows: TGTGCCTGGAGTGCCCAAACTGAAGCTTTCTTT. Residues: CAWSAQTEAFF.

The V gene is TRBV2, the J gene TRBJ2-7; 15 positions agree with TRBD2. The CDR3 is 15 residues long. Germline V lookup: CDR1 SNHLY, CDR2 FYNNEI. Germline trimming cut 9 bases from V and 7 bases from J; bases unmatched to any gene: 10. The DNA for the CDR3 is TGTGCCAGTACCGGGACTAGCGGGAGGACGGGAGAGCAGTACTTC. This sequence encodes CASTGTSGRTGEQYF.

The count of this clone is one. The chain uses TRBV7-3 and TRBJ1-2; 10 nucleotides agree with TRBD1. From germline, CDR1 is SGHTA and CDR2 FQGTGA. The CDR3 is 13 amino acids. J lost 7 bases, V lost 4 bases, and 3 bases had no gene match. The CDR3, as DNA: TGTGCCAGCAGCTCCGGGACAGGGGTTGGCTACACCTTC. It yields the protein CASSSGTGVGYTF. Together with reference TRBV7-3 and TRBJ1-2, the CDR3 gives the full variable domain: GAGVSQTPSNKVTEKGKYVELRCDPISGHTALYWYRQSLGQGPEFLIYFQGTGAADDSGLPNDRFFAVRPEGSVSTLKIQRTERGDSAVYLCASSSGTGVGYTFGSGTRLTVV.

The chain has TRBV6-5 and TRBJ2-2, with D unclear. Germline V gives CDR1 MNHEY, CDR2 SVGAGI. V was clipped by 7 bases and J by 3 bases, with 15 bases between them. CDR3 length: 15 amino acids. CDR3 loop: CASTSWIRYTGELFF. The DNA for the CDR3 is TGTGCCAGCACCTCCTGGATCCGGTACACCGGGGAGCTGTTTTTT.

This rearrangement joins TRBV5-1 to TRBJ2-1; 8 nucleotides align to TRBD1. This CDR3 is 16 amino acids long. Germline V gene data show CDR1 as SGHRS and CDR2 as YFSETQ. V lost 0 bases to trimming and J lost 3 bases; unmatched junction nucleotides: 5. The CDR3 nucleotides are TGCGCCAGCAGCTTGGTTCAGGGGGCTGTCTACAATGAGCAGTTCTTC. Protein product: CASSLVQGAVYNEQFF. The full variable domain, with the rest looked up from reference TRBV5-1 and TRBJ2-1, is KAGVTQTPRYLIKTRGQQVTLSCSPISGHRSVSWYQQTPGQGLQFLFEYFSETQRNKGNFPGRFSGRQFSNSRSEMNVSTLELGDSALYLCASSLVQGAVYNEQFFGPGTRLTVL.

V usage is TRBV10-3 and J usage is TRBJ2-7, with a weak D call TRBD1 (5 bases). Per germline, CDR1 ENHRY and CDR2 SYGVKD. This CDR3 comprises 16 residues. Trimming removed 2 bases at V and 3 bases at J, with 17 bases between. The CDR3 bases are TGTGCCATCAGTGAGGGGCTGACAGTTAAGGTCTACGAGCAGTACTTC. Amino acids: CAISEGLTVKVYEQYF.

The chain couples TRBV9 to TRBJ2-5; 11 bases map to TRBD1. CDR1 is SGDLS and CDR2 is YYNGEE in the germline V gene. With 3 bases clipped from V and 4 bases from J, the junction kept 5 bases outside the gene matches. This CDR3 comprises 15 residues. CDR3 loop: CASSADRGRGETQYF. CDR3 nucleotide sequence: TGTGCCAGCAGCGCGGACAGGGGGCGGGGAGAGACCCAGTACTTC.

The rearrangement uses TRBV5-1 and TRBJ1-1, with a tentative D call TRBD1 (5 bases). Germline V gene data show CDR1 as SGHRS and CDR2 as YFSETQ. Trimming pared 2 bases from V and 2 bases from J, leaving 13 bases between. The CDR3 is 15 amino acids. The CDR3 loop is CASSLDPGTNTEAFF. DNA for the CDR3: TGCGCCAGCAGCTTAGATCCCGGGACCAACACTGAAGCTTTCTTT.

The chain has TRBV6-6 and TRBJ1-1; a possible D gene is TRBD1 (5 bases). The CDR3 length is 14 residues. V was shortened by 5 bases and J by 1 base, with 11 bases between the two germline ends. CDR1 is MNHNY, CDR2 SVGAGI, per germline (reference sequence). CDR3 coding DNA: TGTGCCAGCAGTCACCTTACAGGGAACACTGAAGCTTTCTTT. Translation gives CASSHLTGNTEAFF.

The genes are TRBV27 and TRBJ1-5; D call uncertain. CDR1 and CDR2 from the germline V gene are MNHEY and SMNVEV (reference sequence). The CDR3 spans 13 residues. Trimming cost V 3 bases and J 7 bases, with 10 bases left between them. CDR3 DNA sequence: TGTGCCAGCAGTTTTATATCCGGACAGCCCCAGCATTTT. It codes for CASSFISGQPQHF.

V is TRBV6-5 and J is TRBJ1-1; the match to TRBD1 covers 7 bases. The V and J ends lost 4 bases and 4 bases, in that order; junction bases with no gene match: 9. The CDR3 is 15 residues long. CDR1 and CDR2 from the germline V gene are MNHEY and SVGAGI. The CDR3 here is CASSLYRGGGTEAFF. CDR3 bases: TGTGCCAGCAGTTTATACAGGGGCGGGGGCACTGAAGCTTTCTTT.